This T cell receptor beta chain derives from a study of T cell responses to AZD1222 COVID-19 vaccine. Study-wide results and caveats: Recipients of AZD1222 seropositive at baseline numbered only 6 or 7. Repertoire sampling was restricted to post-peak T cell response timepoints.

Regarding this clone: Antigen specificity is unknown.

Libraries were prepared by immunoSEQ multiplex PCR; TCRdb keeps only in-frame clonotypes and omits some of them. The data contain about 170,000 clones, approximately 92% of them seen just once; the ten biggest clones take up about 1.6%. This CDR3 has 18 residues. From germline, CDR1 is KGHSH and CDR2 LQKENI. The V segment lost 8 bases and the J segment 4 bases; nucleotides outside the gene matches: 18. The origin of this receptor is an adult in good health. Sample: peripheral blood, taken on day 0 of AZD1222 vaccination. The rearrangement uses TRBV18 and TRBJ2-3, with 10 nucleotides matching TRBD2. The DNA of the CDR3 is TGTGCCAGCGCACGAGCCACCCGAGGGACTAGCGTGTCAGATACGCAGTATTTT. Its protein product is CASARATRGTSVSDTQYF.